This TCR beta chain was captured in a study of radiotherapy plus CTLA-4 blockade in lung cancer. Study results and caveats: Among blood TCR repertoires after radiotherapy plus ipilimumab, tumor-derived clones expanded.

Assay: immunoSEQ multiplex PCR; the TCRdb copy retains only in-frame clones and omits some. The table has around 120,000 clones, roughly 74% seen once. Concerning this clone: The antigen is undetermined.

This CDR3 is 14 amino acids long. Germline lookup yields CDR1 MNHEY and CDR2 SVGAGI. V was clipped by 6 bases and J by 7 bases; unmatched bases: 4. This TCR was sampled from a human donor with non-small cell lung cancer who had a partial response to radiotherapy plus ipilimumab. Sequenced here: peripheral blood, sampled from a patient treated with radiotherapy plus ipilimumab. The chain has TRBV6-5 and TRBJ2-1; 12 bases fit TRBD2. CDR3 protein: CASRTSGSRNEQFF. The CDR3 coding sequence is TGTGCCAGCAGGACTAGCGGGAGTAGGAATGAGCAGTTCTTC.